Listed below are T cell receptor beta chains from one sample, sequenced in a study of T cells in Graves' hyperthyroidism and ophthalmopathy. In TCRdb, the multiplex PCR reads were re-called with MiXCR into one record per CDR3 protein. The data hold roughly 300,000 distinct CDR3 sequences, with about 25% observed a single time. The sequencing sample was made of blood. Source of these receptors: a man aged 35-49 years with Graves' hyperthyroidism that later progressed to Graves' ophthalmopathy. The CDR3 runs from the conserved cysteine through the conserved F or W. Each record gives: V gene, D gene, clone size, J gene, CDR3 protein, CDR3 DNA. D genes are given only for firm matches. The size entry is marked missing in some rows and otherwise reads once, few, many or a size class.

V gene: TRBV7-2; D gene: NA; clone size: once; J gene: TRBJ1-1; CDR3 protein: CASSYGSYEAFF; CDR3 DNA: TGTGCCAGCAGCTACGGGAGTTATGAAGCTTTCTTT
V gene: TRBV28; D gene: TRBD1; clone size: NA; J gene: TRBJ2-7; CDR3 protein: CASSLVPGTGGGEQYF; CDR3 DNA: TGTGCCAGCAGTCTCGTTCCCGGGACAGGGGGCGGCGAGCAGTACTTC
V gene: TRBV20-1; D gene: TRBD1; clone size: many; J gene: TRBJ1-1; CDR3 protein: CSAEGGRGQGVSFF; CDR3 DNA: TGCAGTGCTGAAGGTGGCCGGGGACAGGGAGTGTCTTTCTTT
V gene: TRBV9; D gene: NA; clone size: many; J gene: TRBJ1-2; CDR3 protein: CASTRSGSYTF; CDR3 DNA: TGTGCCAGCACCCGTTCGGGAAGCTACACCTTC
V gene: TRBV29-1; D gene: TRBD1; clone size: NA; J gene: TRBJ2-7; CDR3 protein: CSVAGQGVTYEQYF; CDR3 DNA: TGCAGCGTAGCGGGACAGGGGGTTACCTACGAGCAGTACTTC
V gene: TRBV6-1; D gene: TRBD1; clone size: many; J gene: TRBJ2-7; CDR3 protein: CASSGIWTGASEQYF; CDR3 DNA: TGTGCCAGCAGTGGAATCTGGACAGGGGCGTCGGAGCAGTACTTC
V gene: TRBV27; D gene: NA; clone size: NA; J gene: TRBJ1-4; CDR3 protein: CASSSSGAAEKLFF; CDR3 DNA: TGTGCCAGCAGCTCATCAGGGGCAGCTGAAAAACTGTTTTTT
V gene: TRBV5-1; D gene: TRBD1; clone size: many; J gene: TRBJ1-1; CDR3 protein: CASSLDRSIRAFF; CDR3 DNA: TGCGCCAGCAGCCTGGACAGGTCTATTAGGGCTTTCTTT
V gene: TRBV12-3/TRBV12-4; D gene: TRBD2; clone size: many; J gene: TRBJ2-7; CDR3 protein: CASSPGTSGRYEQYF; CDR3 DNA: TGTGCCAGCAGTCCCGGGACTAGCGGGAGGTACGAGCAGTACTTC
V gene: TRBV20-1; D gene: NA; clone size: NA; J gene: TRBJ2-2; CDR3 protein: CSARDVYTGELFF; CDR3 DNA: TGCAGTGCTAGAGATGTTTACACCGGGGAGCTGTTTTTT
V gene: TRBV29-1; D gene: NA; clone size: many; J gene: TRBJ1-1; CDR3 protein: CSVGMGIEAFF; CDR3 DNA: TGCAGCGTTGGAATGGGGATTGAAGCTTTCTTT
V gene: TRBV5-8; D gene: NA; clone size: NA; J gene: TRBJ1-5; CDR3 protein: CASSWGEYSNQPQHF; CDR3 DNA: TGTGCCAGCAGCTGGGGCGAATATAGCAATCAGCCCCAGCATTTT
V gene: TRBV12-5; D gene: NA; clone size: NA; J gene: TRBJ1-1; CDR3 protein: CASGLVLSGEGEAFF; CDR3 DNA: TGTGCTAGTGGTTTGGTACTTTCGGGGGAAGGAGAAGCCTTCTTT
V gene: TRBV7-9; D gene: TRBD1; clone size: few; J gene: TRBJ2-7; CDR3 protein: CVSSIAGTGFYEQYF; CDR3 DNA: TGTGTCAGCAGCATCGCCGGGACAGGGTTCTACGAGCAGTACTTC
V gene: TRBV30; D gene: NA; clone size: NA; J gene: TRBJ1-2; CDR3 protein: CAWSTRGVGRGYTF; CDR3 DNA: TGTGCCTGGAGTACTCGAGGCGTCGGGCGCGGCTACACCTTC
V gene: TRBV12-3/TRBV12-4; D gene: NA; clone size: many; J gene: TRBJ2-2; CDR3 protein: CASRPTGWVTGELFF; CDR3 DNA: TGTGCCAGCAGACCTACAGGGTGGGTCACCGGGGAGCTGTTTTTT
V gene: TRBV19; D gene: TRBD2; clone size: many; J gene: TRBJ2-6; CDR3 protein: CASSPGLAGDGANVLTF; CDR3 DNA: TGTGCCAGTAGTCCGGGACTAGCGGGAGATGGGGCCAACGTCCTGACTTTC
V gene: TRBV6-5; D gene: NA; clone size: many; J gene: TRBJ1-5; CDR3 protein: CASRLGGSNQPQHF; CDR3 DNA: TGTGCCAGCAGGCTGGGCGGTAGCAATCAGCCCCAGCATTTT
V gene: TRBV6-2/TRBV6-3; D gene: TRBD2; clone size: many; J gene: TRBJ2-7; CDR3 protein: CASSQSGSSYEQYF; CDR3 DNA: TGTGCCAGCAGCCAAAGCGGGAGCTCCTACGAGCAGTACTTC
V gene: TRBV20-1; D gene: NA; clone size: many; J gene: TRBJ1-2; CDR3 protein: CSAPSKSGYTF; CDR3 DNA: TGCAGTGCCCCCTCCAAAAGTGGCTACACCTTC
V gene: TRBV9; D gene: NA; clone size: many; J gene: TRBJ2-7; CDR3 protein: CASSVVGTSLTGEQYF; CDR3 DNA: TGTGCCAGCAGCGTAGTCGGGACATCCCTAACAGGCGAGCAGTACTTC
V gene: TRBV4-1; D gene: NA; clone size: many; J gene: TRBJ2-6; CDR3 protein: CASSQGAHHSGANVLTF; CDR3 DNA: TGCGCCAGCAGCCAAGGGGCTCATCACTCTGGGGCCAACGTCCTGACTTTC
V gene: TRBV24-1; D gene: NA; clone size: many; J gene: TRBJ1-1; CDR3 protein: CATRATTGNAFF; CDR3 DNA: TGTGCCACCAGGGCCACTACCGGGAACGCTTTCTTT
V gene: TRBV20-1; D gene: NA; clone size: NA; J gene: TRBJ2-5; CDR3 protein: CSARDSSSLLETQYF; CDR3 DNA: TGCAGTGCTAGAGATTCGTCTAGTCTGTTGGAGACCCAGTACTTC
V gene: TRBV7-4; D gene: TRBD1; clone size: many; J gene: TRBJ1-1; CDR3 protein: CASSTYGTGSFLETALEAFF; CDR3 DNA: TGTGCCAGCAGCACCTACGGGACAGGGTCTTTCCTCGAGACTGCTCTTGAAGCTTTCTTT
V gene: TRBV12-3/TRBV12-4; D gene: NA; clone size: many; J gene: TRBJ1-5; CDR3 protein: CASSLTGNNQPQHF; CDR3 DNA: TGTGCCAGCAGTCTGACAGGAAACAATCAGCCCCAGCATTTT
V gene: TRBV6-1; D gene: TRBD1; clone size: NA; J gene: TRBJ2-7; CDR3 protein: CASSGDSPYEQYF; CDR3 DNA: TGTGCCAGCAGTGGGGACAGCCCCTACGAGCAGTACTTC
V gene: TRBV4-3; D gene: NA; clone size: once; J gene: TRBJ2-7; CDR3 protein: CASSQTQGYEQYF; CDR3 DNA: TGCGCCAGCAGCCAGACACAGGGATACGAGCAGTACTTC
V gene: TRBV19; D gene: NA; clone size: NA; J gene: TRBJ1-5; CDR3 protein: CASKGDLSNQPQHF; CDR3 DNA: TGTGCCAGTAAAGGGGACCTTAGCAATCAGCCCCAGCATTTT
V gene: TRBV6-2/TRBV6-3; D gene: NA; clone size: NA; J gene: TRBJ2-7; CDR3 protein: CASSSKPASEQYF; CDR3 DNA: TGTGCCAGCAGTTCAAAGCCGGCCAGCGAGCAGTACTTC
V gene: TRBV20-1; D gene: TRBD1; clone size: NA; J gene: TRBJ1-6; CDR3 protein: CSATRGTGFNSPLHF; CDR3 DNA: TGCAGTGCTACTAGGGGGACAGGGTTTAATTCACCCCTCCACTTT
V gene: TRBV7-2; D gene: NA; clone size: few; J gene: TRBJ2-5; CDR3 protein: CASSLQVQRETQYF; CDR3 DNA: TGTGCCAGCAGCTTGCAGGTCCAGAGGGAGACCCAGTACTTC
V gene: TRBV7-8; D gene: NA; clone size: many; J gene: TRBJ2-7; CDR3 protein: CASSQMGLASSYEQYF; CDR3 DNA: TGTGCCAGCAGTCAAATGGGTCTGGCAAGCTCCTACGAGCAGTACTTC
V gene: TRBV7-2; D gene: TRBD1; clone size: many; J gene: TRBJ2-7; CDR3 protein: CASSRDRGYYEQYF; CDR3 DNA: TGTGCCAGCAGCCGGGACAGGGGATATTACGAGCAGTACTTC
V gene: TRBV3-1; D gene: TRBD1; clone size: many; J gene: TRBJ2-7; CDR3 protein: CASSQAGTGSYEQYF; CDR3 DNA: TGTGCCAGCAGCCAAGCCGGGACAGGGAGCTACGAGCAGTACTTC
V gene: TRBV6-1; D gene: NA; clone size: once; J gene: TRBJ1-1; CDR3 protein: CATSPIDEAFF; CDR3 DNA: TGTGCCACCTCCCCCATCGATGAAGCTTTCTTT
V gene: TRBV6-2/TRBV6-3; D gene: TRBD1; clone size: once; J gene: TRBJ2-7; CDR3 protein: CASSYSQPGQGNEQYF; CDR3 DNA: TGTGCCAGCAGTTACTCTCAACCGGGACAGGGGAACGAGCAGTACTTC
V gene: TRBV12-3/TRBV12-4; D gene: NA; clone size: many; J gene: TRBJ1-1; CDR3 protein: CASKTGRTEAFF; CDR3 DNA: TGTGCCAGCAAGACAGGTAGGACTGAAGCTTTCTTT
V gene: TRBV6-5; D gene: TRBD1; clone size: NA; J gene: TRBJ2-7; CDR3 protein: CASSYPGQGAREQYF; CDR3 DNA: TGTGCCAGCAGTTATCCGGGACAGGGGGCTAGGGAGCAGTACTTC
V gene: TRBV6-5; D gene: NA; clone size: many; J gene: TRBJ2-1; CDR3 protein: CASSYTRVYNEQFF; CDR3 DNA: TGTGCCAGCAGTTACACGCGAGTCTACAATGAGCAGTTCTTC
V gene: TRBV19; D gene: TRBD1; clone size: many; J gene: TRBJ1-5; CDR3 protein: CASSDRGRINRPQHF; CDR3 DNA: TGTGCCAGTAGCGACAGGGGGAGGATAAACAGGCCCCAGCATTTT
V gene: TRBV7-2; D gene: TRBD1; clone size: NA; J gene: TRBJ2-2; CDR3 protein: CASSSTGVGTGELFF; CDR3 DNA: TGTGCCAGCAGCTCTACAGGGGTTGGCACCGGGGAGCTGTTTTTT
V gene: TRBV5-1; D gene: TRBD1; clone size: once; J gene: TRBJ2-7; CDR3 protein: CASVTGTGGAKQYF; CDR3 DNA: TGCGCCAGCGTAACCGGGACAGGGGGTGCCAAGCAGTACTTC
V gene: TRBV10-3; D gene: NA; clone size: many; J gene: TRBJ2-5; CDR3 protein: CAISIQAEETQYF; CDR3 DNA: TGTGCCATCAGCATACAGGCTGAAGAGACCCAGTACTTC
V gene: TRBV5-1; D gene: TRBD2; clone size: many; J gene: TRBJ2-5; CDR3 protein: CASSLTGWSGGTQETQYF; CDR3 DNA: TGCGCCAGCAGCTTGACAGGTTGGAGCGGGGGCACCCAAGAGACCCAGTACTTC
V gene: TRBV28; D gene: NA; clone size: NA; J gene: TRBJ1-5; CDR3 protein: CAAAGHNNQPQHF; CDR3 DNA: TGTGCCGCGGCTGGACATAACAATCAGCCCCAGCATTTT
V gene: TRBV5-1; D gene: NA; clone size: many; J gene: TRBJ1-2; CDR3 protein: CASSLVFGRGTNYGYTF; CDR3 DNA: TGCGCCAGCAGCTTGGTCTTTGGGAGAGGGACGAACTATGGCTACACCTTC
V gene: TRBV7-4; D gene: TRBD1; clone size: many; J gene: TRBJ1-2; CDR3 protein: CASSPPPETGRLGYTF; CDR3 DNA: TGTGCCAGCAGCCCCCCACCAGAGACAGGGAGGCTTGGCTACACCTTC
V gene: TRBV5-1; D gene: NA; clone size: NA; J gene: TRBJ2-4; CDR3 protein: CASSLGQGVLAKNIQYF; CDR3 DNA: TGCGCCAGCAGCTTGGGGCAGGGCGTTCTAGCCAAAAACATTCAGTACTTC
V gene: TRBV4-1; D gene: TRBD2; clone size: once; J gene: TRBJ2-5; CDR3 protein: CASSQDRIGGGQETQYF; CDR3 DNA: TGCGCCAGCAGCCAAGATAGGATTGGGGGGGGTCAAGAGACCCAGTACTTC
V gene: TRBV20-1; D gene: TRBD2; clone size: many; J gene: TRBJ2-5; CDR3 protein: CSARDLLAGVETQYF; CDR3 DNA: TGCAGTGCTAGAGATCTTCTAGCGGGAGTGGAGACCCAGTACTTC
V gene: TRBV6-1; D gene: NA; clone size: NA; J gene: TRBJ1-2; CDR3 protein: CASSEDRRGYGYTF; CDR3 DNA: TGTGCCAGCAGTGAAGATAGAAGGGGGTATGGCTACACCTTC
V gene: TRBV2; D gene: TRBD2; clone size: many; J gene: TRBJ2-5; CDR3 protein: CASSDLAGGQETQYF; CDR3 DNA: TGTGCCAGCAGCGACCTAGCGGGAGGTCAAGAGACCCAGTACTTC
V gene: TRBV28; D gene: NA; clone size: many; J gene: TRBJ1-5; CDR3 protein: CASSLETMADSNQPQHF; CDR3 DNA: TGTGCCAGCAGTTTAGAGACAATGGCCGATAGCAATCAGCCCCAGCATTTT